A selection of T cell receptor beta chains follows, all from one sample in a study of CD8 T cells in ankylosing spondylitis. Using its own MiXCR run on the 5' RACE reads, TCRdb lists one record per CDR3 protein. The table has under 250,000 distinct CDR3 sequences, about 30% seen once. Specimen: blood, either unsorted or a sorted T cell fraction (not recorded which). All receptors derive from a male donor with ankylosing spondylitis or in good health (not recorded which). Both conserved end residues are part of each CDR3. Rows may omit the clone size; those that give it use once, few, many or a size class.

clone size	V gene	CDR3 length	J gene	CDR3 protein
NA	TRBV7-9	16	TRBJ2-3	CASSFWRTETTDTQYF
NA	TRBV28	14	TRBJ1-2	CASSLVGPVSGYTF
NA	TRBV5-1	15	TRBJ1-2	CASSEGQGRNYGYTF
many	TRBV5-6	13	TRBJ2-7	CASRGTPSGEQYF
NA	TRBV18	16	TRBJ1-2	CASSTTQGQTNYGYTF
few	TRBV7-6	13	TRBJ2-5	CASSSGLKETQYF
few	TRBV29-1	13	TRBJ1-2	CSVSQGGNNGYTF
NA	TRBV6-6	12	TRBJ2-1	CAIYDTYNEQFF
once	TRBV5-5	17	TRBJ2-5	CASSPGQGGYLQETQYF
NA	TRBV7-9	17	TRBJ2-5	CASSLPLVGGSQETQYF
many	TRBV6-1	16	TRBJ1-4	CASRLGAYSTNEKLFF
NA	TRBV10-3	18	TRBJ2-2	CAISESNSFMQNTGELFF
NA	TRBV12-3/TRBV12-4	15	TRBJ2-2	CAIKEGTEYTGELFF
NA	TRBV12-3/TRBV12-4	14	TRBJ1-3	CASSWGTGRNTIYF
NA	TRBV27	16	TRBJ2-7	CASSFQGQVNVHEQYF
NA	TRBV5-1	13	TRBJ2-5	CASTPTGVETQYF
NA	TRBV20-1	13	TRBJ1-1	CSASPGWNTEAFF
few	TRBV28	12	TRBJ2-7	CASSSTGDEQYF
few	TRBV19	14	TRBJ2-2	CASSIPTNTGELFF
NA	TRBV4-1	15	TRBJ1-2	CASSAGEGSTYGYTF
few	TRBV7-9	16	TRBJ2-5	CASSFLDRGKQETQYF
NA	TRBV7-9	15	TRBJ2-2	CASNLGGVVTGELFF
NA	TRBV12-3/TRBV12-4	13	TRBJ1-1	CASTAGRIAEAFF
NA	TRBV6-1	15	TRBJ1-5	CASSRDPNSNQPQHF
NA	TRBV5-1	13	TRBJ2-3	CASSAQGGDTQYF
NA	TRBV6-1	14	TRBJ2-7	CASSLDRGLYEQYF
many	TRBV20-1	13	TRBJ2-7	CSARDGLSYEQYF
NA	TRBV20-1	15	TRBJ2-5	CSARGPAGGLETQYF
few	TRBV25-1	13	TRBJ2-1	CASSETDQNEQFF
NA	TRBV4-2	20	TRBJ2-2	CASSQRSISEGRRNTGELFF
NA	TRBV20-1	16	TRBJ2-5	CSARLTSGGAMETQYF
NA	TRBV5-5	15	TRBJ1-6	CASSLHREYNSPLHF
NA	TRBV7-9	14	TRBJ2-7	CASSETANSYEQYF
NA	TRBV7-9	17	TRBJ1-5	CASSHAGTKNSNQPQHF
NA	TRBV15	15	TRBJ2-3	CATSRSRSQSDTQYF
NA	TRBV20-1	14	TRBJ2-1	CSARELAGDNEQFF
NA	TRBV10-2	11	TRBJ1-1	CASRGATEAFF
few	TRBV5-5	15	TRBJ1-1	CASSADDRAYTEAFF
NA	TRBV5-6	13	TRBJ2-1	CASSLAPVGLRFF
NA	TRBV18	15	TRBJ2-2	CASSRTGMNTGELFF
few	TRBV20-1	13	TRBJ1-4	CSARTGGLEKLFF
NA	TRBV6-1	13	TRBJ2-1	CASSHGGDNEQFF
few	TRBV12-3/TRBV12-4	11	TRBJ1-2	CASSPRDVHTF
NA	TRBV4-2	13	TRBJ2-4	CASSQDLGGIQYF
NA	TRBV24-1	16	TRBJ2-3	CATSDLKGPITDTQYF
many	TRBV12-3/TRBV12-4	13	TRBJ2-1	CASSPGLNNEQFF
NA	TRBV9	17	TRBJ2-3	CASSVDISGGARDTQYF
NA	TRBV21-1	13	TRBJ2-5	CASSQLTGQTQYF
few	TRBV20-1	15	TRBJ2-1	CSARDSGGPYNEQFF
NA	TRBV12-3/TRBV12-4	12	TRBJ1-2	CASSGRRYGYTF
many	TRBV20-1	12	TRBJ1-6	CSAVRENSPLHF
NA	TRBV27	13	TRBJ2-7	CASSLSVSYEQYF
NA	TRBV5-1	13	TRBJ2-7	CASSLDASYEQYF